This T cell receptor (beta chain) was observed in a study of T cell responses to AZD1222 COVID-19 vaccine. Findings of the study overall: Only after the peak T cell response were repertoires sampled. Donors were chiefly white British, with a greater number of females, and clonal diversity was perhaps underestimated.

The CDR3 loop spans 16 amino acids. Per the germline V gene, CDR1 is GTSNPN and CDR2 is SVGIG (reference sequence). V gave up 2 bases and J gave up 3 bases, with 18 bases separating them. Profiled with immunoSEQ multiplex PCR; TCRdb holds only in-frame clones, not every one. Among 80,000 to 95,000 clones listed, 70% to 80% were seen once. The sample holds a few counts of this clone. Antigen specificity is unknown. Sample: peripheral blood, taken on day 0 of AZD1222 vaccination. This receptor was obtained from an adult in good health. V and J are TRBV30 and TRBJ2-3, with a possible D match to TRBD1 (5 bases). In DNA form, the CDR3 reads TGTGCCTGGAGTTTTGGGGCCGATGTAAGGACAGATACGCAGTATTTT. Protein product: CAWSFGADVRTDTQYF.